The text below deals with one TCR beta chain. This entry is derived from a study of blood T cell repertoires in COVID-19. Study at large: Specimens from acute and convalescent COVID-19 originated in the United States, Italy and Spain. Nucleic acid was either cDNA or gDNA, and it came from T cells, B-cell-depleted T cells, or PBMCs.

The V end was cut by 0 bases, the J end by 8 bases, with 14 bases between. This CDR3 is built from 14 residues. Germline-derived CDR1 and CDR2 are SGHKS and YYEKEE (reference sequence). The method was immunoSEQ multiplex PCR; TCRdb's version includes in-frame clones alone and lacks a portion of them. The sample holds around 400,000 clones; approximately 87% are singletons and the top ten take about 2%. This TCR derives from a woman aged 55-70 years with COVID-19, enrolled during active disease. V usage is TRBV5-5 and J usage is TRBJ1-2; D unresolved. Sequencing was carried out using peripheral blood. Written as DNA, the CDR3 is TGTGCCAGCAGCTTGGCCACAGTTATGTTAGGCTACACCTTC. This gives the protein CASSLATVMLGYTF.